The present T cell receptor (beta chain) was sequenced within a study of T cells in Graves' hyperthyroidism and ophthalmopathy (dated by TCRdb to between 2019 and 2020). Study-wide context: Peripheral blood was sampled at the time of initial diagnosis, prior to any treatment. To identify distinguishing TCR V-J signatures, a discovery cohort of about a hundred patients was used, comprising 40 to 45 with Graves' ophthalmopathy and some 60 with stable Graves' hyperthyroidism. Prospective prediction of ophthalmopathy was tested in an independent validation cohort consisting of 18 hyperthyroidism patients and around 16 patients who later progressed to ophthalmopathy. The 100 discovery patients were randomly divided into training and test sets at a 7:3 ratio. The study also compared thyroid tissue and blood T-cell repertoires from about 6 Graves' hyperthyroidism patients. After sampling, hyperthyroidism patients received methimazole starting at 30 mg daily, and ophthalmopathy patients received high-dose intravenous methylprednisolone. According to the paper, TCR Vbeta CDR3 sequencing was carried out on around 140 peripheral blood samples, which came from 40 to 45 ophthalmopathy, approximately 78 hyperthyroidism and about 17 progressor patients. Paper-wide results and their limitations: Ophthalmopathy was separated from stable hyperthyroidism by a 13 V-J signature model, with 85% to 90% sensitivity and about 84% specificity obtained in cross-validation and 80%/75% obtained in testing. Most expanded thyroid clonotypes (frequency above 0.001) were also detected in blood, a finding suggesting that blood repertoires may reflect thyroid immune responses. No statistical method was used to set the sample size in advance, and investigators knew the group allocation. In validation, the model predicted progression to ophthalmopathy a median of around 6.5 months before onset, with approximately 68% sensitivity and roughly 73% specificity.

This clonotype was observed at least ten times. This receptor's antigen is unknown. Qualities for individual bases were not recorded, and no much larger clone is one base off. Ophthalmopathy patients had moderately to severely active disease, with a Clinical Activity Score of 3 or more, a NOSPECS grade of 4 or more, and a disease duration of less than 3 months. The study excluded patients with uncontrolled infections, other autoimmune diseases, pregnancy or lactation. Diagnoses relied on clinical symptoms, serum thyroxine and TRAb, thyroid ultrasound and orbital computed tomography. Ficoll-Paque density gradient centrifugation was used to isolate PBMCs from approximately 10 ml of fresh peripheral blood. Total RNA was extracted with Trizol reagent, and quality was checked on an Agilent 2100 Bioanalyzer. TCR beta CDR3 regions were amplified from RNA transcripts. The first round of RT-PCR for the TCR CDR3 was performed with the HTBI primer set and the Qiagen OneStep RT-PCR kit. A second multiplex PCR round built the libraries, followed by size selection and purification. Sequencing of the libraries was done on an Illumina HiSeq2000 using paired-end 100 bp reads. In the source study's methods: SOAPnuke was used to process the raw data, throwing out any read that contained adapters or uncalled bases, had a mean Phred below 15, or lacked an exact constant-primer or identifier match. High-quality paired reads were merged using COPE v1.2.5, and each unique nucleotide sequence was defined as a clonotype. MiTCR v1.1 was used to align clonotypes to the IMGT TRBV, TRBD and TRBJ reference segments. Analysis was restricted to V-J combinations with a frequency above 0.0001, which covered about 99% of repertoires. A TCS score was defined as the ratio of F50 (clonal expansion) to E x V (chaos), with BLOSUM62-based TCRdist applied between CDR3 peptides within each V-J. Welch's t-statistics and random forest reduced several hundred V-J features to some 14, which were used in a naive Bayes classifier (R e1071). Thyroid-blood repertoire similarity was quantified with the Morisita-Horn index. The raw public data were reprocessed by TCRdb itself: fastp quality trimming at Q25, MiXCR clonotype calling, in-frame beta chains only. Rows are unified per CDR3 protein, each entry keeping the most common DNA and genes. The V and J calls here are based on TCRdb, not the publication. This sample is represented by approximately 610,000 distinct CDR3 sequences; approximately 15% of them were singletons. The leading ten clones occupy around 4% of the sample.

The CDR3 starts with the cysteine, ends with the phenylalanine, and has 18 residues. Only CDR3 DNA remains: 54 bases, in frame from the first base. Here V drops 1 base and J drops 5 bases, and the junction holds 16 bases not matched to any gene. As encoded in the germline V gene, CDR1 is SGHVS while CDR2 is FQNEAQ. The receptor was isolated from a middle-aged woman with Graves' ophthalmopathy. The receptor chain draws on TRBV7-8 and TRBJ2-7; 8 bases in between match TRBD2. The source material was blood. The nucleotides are TGTGCCAGCAGCTTAGAGCCCTTCTGGGGTAGCGGGAAGAACGAGCAGTACTTC. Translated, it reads CASSLEPFWGSGKNEQYF.